This record covers a single T cell receptor (beta chain). Input per TCR library consisted of around 4,000 ng of total RNA. One entry per CDR3 protein, without DNA, is what TCRdb gives after re-calling the 5' RACE reads. Its table lists about 160,000 distinct CDR3 sequences. This specimen belongs to a study of monozygotic twins with inflammatory bowel disease. The CDR3 sequence is 13 residues long. Germline V gene data show CDR1 as SGDLS and CDR2 as YYNGEE. Sequencing was performed on blood. The sequence came from a human donor with ulcerative colitis or Crohn's disease, or a healthy co-twin of an affected twin (not recorded which). This chain uses TRBV9 with TRBJ2-5. The chain's CDR3 is CASSDSYGETQYF. Drawing the rest from reference TRBV9 and TRBJ2-5, the complete variable domain is DSGVTQTPKHLITATGQRVTLRCSPRSGDLSVYWYQQSLDQGLQFLIQYYNGEERAKGNILERFSAQQFPDLHSELNLSSLELGDSALYFCASSDSYGETQYFGPGTRLLVL.